The present T cell receptor beta chain was sequenced within a study of blood T cell repertoires in COVID-19. This CDR3 has 14 amino acids. Trimming shortened V by 4 bases and J by 5 bases, and 15 bases separated the two germline ends. Germline lookup yields CDR1 SGHAT and CDR2 FQNNGV. In the original processing: The authors estimated nucleated cell counts from reference gene primer amplification. Profiled with immunoSEQ multiplex PCR; TCRdb holds only in-frame clones, not every one. V and J calls and clone size are copied from that table; D and trimming were computed from the DNA. Of roughly 180,000 clones listed, approximately 85% are singletons.

The specimen was PBMCs or T cells enriched from blood (not recorded which). The chain combines TRBV11-2 with TRBJ2-7; unclear D gene. The receptor's source is a man in his forties who had recovered from COVID-19. This CDR3 reads CASSYHVSIDEQYV. In DNA, the CDR3 is TGTGCCAGCAGCTACCACGTTAGCATCGACGAGCAGTACGTC.